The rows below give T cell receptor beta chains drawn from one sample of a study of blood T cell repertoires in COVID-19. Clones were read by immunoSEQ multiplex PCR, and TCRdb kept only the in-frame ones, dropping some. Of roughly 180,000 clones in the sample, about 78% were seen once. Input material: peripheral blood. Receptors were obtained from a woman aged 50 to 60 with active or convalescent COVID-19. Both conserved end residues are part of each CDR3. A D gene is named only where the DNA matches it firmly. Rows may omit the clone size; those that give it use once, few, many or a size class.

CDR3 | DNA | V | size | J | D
CASSPGETGSRGYTF | TGCGCCAGCAGCCCCGGAGAGACAGGGTCAAGGGGCTACACCTTC | TRBV4-3 | - | TRBJ1-2 | TRBD1
CSATESGGAGTDTQYF | TGCAGTGCTACTGAAAGCGGGGGGGCTGGCACAGATACGCAGTATTTT | TRBV20-1 | few | TRBJ2-3 | TRBD2
CASSTEETRIPYEQYF | TGTGCCAGCTCAACAGAAGAGACCAGGATCCCCTACGAGCAGTACTTC | TRBV18 | - | TRBJ2-7 | -
CASSPADRDYTEAFF | TGCGCCAGCAGCCCCGCCGACAGGGATTACACTGAAGCTTTCTTT | TRBV4-3 | - | TRBJ1-1 | TRBD1
CASSGRGTYSYNEQFF | TGTGCCAGCAGCGGTAGGGGCACCTACTCCTACAATGAGCAGTTCTTC | TRBV11-2 | few | TRBJ2-1 | -
CASSRDRGSPGANVLTF | TGTGCCAGCAGTCGGGACAGGGGTTCCCCTGGGGCCAACGTCCTGACTTTC | TRBV16 | - | TRBJ2-6 | TRBD1
CASGLVGPRDNYGYTF | TGTGCTAGTGGTTTGGTGGGACCGCGGGATAACTATGGCTACACCTTC | TRBV12-5 | - | TRBJ1-2 | -
CASSEERQGRYTEAFF | TGTGCCAGCAGCGAAGAGAGACAGGGTCGGTATACTGAAGCTTTCTTT | TRBV14 | few | TRBJ1-1 | TRBD1
CASSIDSGAGGYTF | TGTGCCAGTAGTATAGACTCAGGGGCTGGTGGCTACACCTTC | TRBV19 | - | TRBJ1-2 | -
CASSLAGGETQYF | TGTGCCAGCAGCTTGGCGGGGGGAGAGACCCAGTACTTC | TRBV5-4 | - | TRBJ2-5 | TRBD2
CASSSSGLVSGETQYF | TGTGCCAGCAGCTCCTCCGGACTAGTTAGCGGAGAGACCCAGTACTTC | TRBV7-2 | - | TRBJ2-5 | TRBD2
CASSEAVASGGDQETQYF | TGTGCCAGCAGTGAAGCAGTGGCTAGCGGGGGGGACCAAGAGACCCAGTACTTC | TRBV6-1 | - | TRBJ2-5 | TRBD2
CAINSGTGELFF | TGTGCCATTAACTCAGGGACCGGGGAGCTGTTTTTT | TRBV10-3 | once | TRBJ2-2 | -
CASSLRGGGDRWDQPQHF | TGTGCCAGCAGTTTAAGGGGCGGGGGGGATAGATGGGATCAGCCCCAGCATTTT | TRBV27 | - | TRBJ1-5 | -
CASSQVSSGKNGYTF | TGCGCCAGCAGCCAAGTGTCGTCAGGGAAAAACGGCTACACCTTC | TRBV4-3 | - | TRBJ1-2 | -
CAWRRGNTGELFF | TGTGCCTGGCGAAGAGGGAACACCGGGGAGCTGTTTTTT | TRBV30 | few | TRBJ2-2 | -
CASSFSQGGHIQYF | TGTGCCAGCAGTTTCTCACAGGGGGGGCACATTCAGTACTTC | TRBV28 | - | TRBJ2-4 | -
CASGVNNEQFF | TGTGCCAGCGGAGTTAACAATGAGCAGTTCTTC | TRBV6-5 | - | TRBJ2-1 | -
CASSQTGGTNEQFF | TGTGCCAGCAGCCAAACGGGAGGGACCAATGAGCAGTTCTTC | TRBV7-9 | once | TRBJ2-1 | TRBD2
CSVVSGNQPQHF | TGCAGCGTTGTTTCGGGGAATCAGCCCCAGCATTTT | TRBV29-1 | - | TRBJ1-5 | -
CASSQDEAFGELFF | TGCGCCAGCAGCCAAGATGAGGCGTTTGGAGAGCTGTTTTTT | TRBV4-1 | - | TRBJ2-2 | -
CASRRDRGNTEAFF | TGTGCCAGCAGACGCGACAGGGGTAACACTGAAGCTTTCTTT | TRBV5-5 | - | TRBJ1-1 | TRBD1
CASNLDSSNTEAFF | TGTGCCAGCAACTTAGACAGTTCCAACACTGAAGCTTTCTTT | TRBV6-5 | - | TRBJ1-1 | -
CASSTDRTYNEQFF | TGTGCCAGCAGCACGGACAGGACTTACAATGAGCAGTTCTTC | TRBV7-3 | - | TRBJ2-1 | TRBD1
CASSQGRQGPYEQYF | TGCGCCAGCAGCCAAGGACGACAGGGACCCTACGAGCAGTACTTC | TRBV4-1 | - | TRBJ2-7 | TRBD1
CASSMRTSGSGETQYF | TGTGCCAGTAGTATGAGGACTAGCGGGAGTGGAGAGACCCAGTACTTC | TRBV19 | - | TRBJ2-5 | TRBD2
CASSLYRRSYTF | TGTGCCAGCAGTTTATACCGGAGGAGCTACACCTTC | TRBV28 | once | TRBJ1-2 | -
CASSPGGYEQYF | TGTGCCAGCTCACCAGGGGGGTACGAGCAGTACTTC | TRBV18 | - | TRBJ2-7 | -
CASSNRGGTGAEETQYF | TGCGCCAGCTCCAACCGCGGGGGGACAGGGGCAGAAGAGACCCAGTACTTC | TRBV5-1 | - | TRBJ2-5 | TRBD1
CASSLAGRPSTDTQYF | TGTGCCAGCAGCTTAGCAGGGAGGCCTAGCACAGATACGCAGTATTTT | TRBV7-2 | - | TRBJ2-3 | -
CASSYSLAGLEADTQYF | TGTGCCAGCAGTTACTCACTAGCGGGGCTGGAGGCAGATACGCAGTATTTT | TRBV6-2/TRBV6-3 | - | TRBJ2-3 | TRBD2
CASSIRVAGGLAKNIQYF | TGTGCCAGTAGTATTCGGGTAGCGGGGGGCCTAGCCAAAAACATTCAGTACTTC | TRBV19 | - | TRBJ2-4 | TRBD2
CASATTGQGGYGYTF | TGTGCCAGTGCCACGACAGGGCAGGGCGGCTATGGCTACACCTTC | TRBV19 | - | TRBJ1-2 | TRBD1
CASRRDEGAEAFF | TGTGCCAGCAGGCGGGACGAGGGCGCTGAAGCTTTCTTT | TRBV12-3/TRBV12-4 | few | TRBJ1-1 | -
CASSISGTGVYTF | TGTGCCAGTAGTATCTCCGGGACAGGGGTCTACACCTTC | TRBV19 | - | TRBJ1-2 | TRBD1
CSVDYRAGELFF | TGCAGCGTTGATTATAGAGCCGGGGAGCTGTTTTTT | TRBV29-1 | few | TRBJ2-2 | -
CAISESGTRYEQYF | TGTGCCATCAGTGAGTCGGGCACCAGATACGAGCAGTACTTC | TRBV10-3 | - | TRBJ2-7 | -
CASSYGTGPQETQYF | TGTGCCAGCAGCTATGGGACAGGTCCCCAAGAGACCCAGTACTTC | TRBV7-2 | - | TRBJ2-5 | TRBD1
CASSQESGQGGRETQYF | TGTGCCAGCAGCCAAGAGTCAGGCCAGGGTGGGCGCGAGACCCAGTACTTC | TRBV4-2 | once | TRBJ2-5 | -
CASSYLDKNSPLHF | TGTGCCAGCAGTTACTTGGACAAGAATTCACCCCTCCACTTT | TRBV6-5 | - | TRBJ1-6 | -
CASSGTANSPLHF | TGTGCCAGCAGCGGGACAGCTAATTCACCCCTCCACTTT | TRBV7-2 | - | TRBJ1-6 | TRBD1
CASRGTGSSYEQYF | TGTGCCAGCAGGGGGACAGGGTCTTCCTACGAGCAGTACTTC | TRBV28 | - | TRBJ2-7 | TRBD1
CASITGNEKLFF | TGTGCCAGCATTACAGGGAATGAAAAACTGTTTTTT | TRBV6-6 | - | TRBJ1-4 | -
CASSSGLGFSGEQYF | TGCGCCAGCAGCTCGGGACTCGGGTTCAGTGGCGAGCAGTACTTC | TRBV5-1 | - | TRBJ2-7 | -
CASSSLAGGTDTQYF | TGTGCCAGCAGCTCCCTAGCGGGAGGAACAGATACGCAGTATTTT | TRBV7-3 | - | TRBJ2-3 | TRBD2
CASSKPQGASGEKLFF | TGTGCCAGCAGCAAGCCTCAGGGGGCATCTGGGGAAAAACTGTTTTTT | TRBV6-2/TRBV6-3 | - | TRBJ1-4 | TRBD1